This T cell receptor (beta chain) was sequenced for a study of CD8 T cells in Susac syndrome. Concerning this clonotype: The junction differs from germline at one of its ends, possibly a read error.

Germline-derived CDR1 and CDR2 are MGHDK and SYGVNS. The CDR3 extends over 13 amino acids. With random hexamers, roughly 0.5 to 1 ug RNA was reverse transcribed. Multiplex PCR with immunoSEQ amplified the TCR beta CDR3 across 54 Vbeta and 13 Jbeta. TCRdb re-called the immunoSEQ multiplex PCR reads with MiXCR, one entry per CDR3 protein. Of some 140,000 distinct CDR3 sequences detected, approximately 79% appear once; the ten largest clones hold around 0.51%. Included as multiple sclerosis controls were treatment-naive patients who had stable or active relapsing-remitting disease. The clonotype originates from a human donor with multiple sclerosis. This chain links TRBV25-1 with TRBJ2-5, with TRBD1 identical over 9 bases. Sequencing was done on a sample of CD8+ T cells from PBMCs. Here the CDR3 DNA reads TGTGCCAGCAGTCGGACAGGGGAAGAGCCCCAGTACTTC. Amino acids: CASSRTGEEPQYF.